These 22 T cell receptor beta chains originate from one sample sequenced in a study of shared clonotypes between healthy human individuals. The data were produced by immunoSEQ multiplex PCR, yet TCRdb's version contains in-frame clones alone and is incomplete. The data contain roughly 2,000,000 clones, 85% to 95% of them singletons. As defined, naive CD8 cells were CD45RO-negative and positively selected for CCR7, with terminally differentiated effector memory CD45RA+ cells excluded. Sequenced: naive CD8+ T cells from PBMCs. These receptors were obtained from a man aged 18 to 30 in good health. Some clones in this sample may be carry-over from other donors' samples.

Of note for this clone: The same CDR3 also results from other DNA sequences found in this sample. The chain joins TRBV27 to TRBJ2-7; D possibly uses TRBD1 or TRBD2 (5 bases each). The CDR3 runs to 14 residues. V dropped 6 bases and J dropped 4 bases, with 16 bases sitting between them. Germline lookup yields CDR1 MNHEY and CDR2 SMNVEV (reference sequence). DNA for the CDR3: TGTGCCAGCAGCCCTGGGACGGGGCTTTACGAGCAGTACTTC. Protein product: CASSPGTGLYEQYF.

The V gene is TRBV18, the J gene TRBJ2-5; TRBD2 aligns across 12 bases. The germline CDR1 and CDR2 sequences are KGHSH and LQKENI. Germline trimming cut 1 base from V and 5 bases from J; bases unmatched to any gene: 8. The CDR3 has 17 residues. CDR3: CASSPQGLAGMVETQYF. The CDR3 DNA is TGTGCCAGCTCACCACAAGGACTAGCGGGAATGGTGGAGACCCAGTACTTC. The whole variable domain, filled in from reference TRBV18 and TRBJ2-5, reads NAGVMQNPRHLVRRRGQEARLRCSPMKGHSHVYWYRQLPEEGLKFMVYLQKENIIDESGMPKERFSAEFPKEGPSILRIQQVVRGDSAAYFCASSPQGLAGMVETQYFGPGTRLLVL.

The chain recombines TRBV4-2 with TRBJ2-7, with 8 bases fitting TRBD2. This CDR3 is built from 15 residues. V shed 0 bases, J shed 3 bases, and the junction held 4 bases outside the gene matches. CDR1 is LGHNA and CDR2 is YNFKEQ in the germline V gene. Written as DNA, the CDR3 is TGTGCCAGCAGCCAAGAGCCGAGCGGGGGCTACGAGCAGTACTTC. Protein product: CASSQEPSGGYEQYF.

V and J are TRBV28 and TRBJ2-1; D gene unclear. Trimming removed 3 bases from V and 7 bases from J, with 13 bases in between. CDR1 and CDR2 (germline): MDHEN, SYDVKM. The CDR3 extends over 14 amino acids. CDR3: CASSFVTGTNEQFF. DNA for the CDR3: TGTGCCAGCAGTTTCGTTACTGGAACGAATGAGCAGTTCTTC.

This clone was seen a single time. This chain connects TRBV6-6 to TRBJ2-1, with TRBD2 identical over 9 bases. The CDR3 is 13 amino acids. The J segment lost 3 bases and the V segment lost 7 bases, leaving 1 base of the junction unmatched. Germline V gene data show CDR1 as MNHNY and CDR2 as SVGAGI (reference sequence). CDR3 loop: CASKREDYNEQFF. CDR3 DNA: TGTGCCAGCAAGCGGGAGGACTACAATGAGCAGTTCTTC.

V and J are TRBV27 and TRBJ2-2; D ambiguous. Germline V CDR1 and CDR2: MNHEY, SMNVEV (reference sequence). V lost 4 bases and J lost 2, with 17 bases in between. CDR3 length equals 17 residues. The CDR3 nucleotides read TGTGCCAGCAGTTGGAGTATGGGTAACCTAAACACCGGGGAGCTGTTTTTT. This encodes CASSWSMGNLNTGELFF.

This sequence joins TRBV9 and TRBJ2-1, with D perhaps being TRBD1 or TRBD2 (6 bases each). The CDR3 length is 15 residues. Trimming left V 3 bases short and J 0 bases short, with 10 bases between. Germline lookup yields CDR1 SGDLS and CDR2 YYNGEE. CDR3 loop: CASSEEGDSYNEQFF. DNA for the CDR3: TGTGCCAGCAGCGAGGAGGGGGACTCCTACAATGAGCAGTTCTTC.

The rearrangement joins TRBV6-5 to TRBJ2-3, with 7 bases identical to TRBD1. Per the germline V gene, CDR1 is MNHEY and CDR2 is SVGAGI. V was clipped by 7 bases and J by 6 bases; unmatched bases: 13. The CDR3 consists of 15 residues. The chain's CDR3 is CASKPAQGMRDTQYF. CDR3 bases: TGTGCCAGCAAACCGGCACAGGGGATGAGGGATACGCAGTATTTT.

J is TRBJ2-7 and V is TRBV6-5; no reliable D call. Germline values: CDR1 MNHEY, CDR2 SVGAGI. V shed 7 bases and J shed 6 bases, with 13 bases lying between them. This CDR3 contains 12 residues. CDR3: CASMGLGSEQYF. The CDR3, as DNA: TGTGCCAGCATGGGCCTTGGGTCCGAGCAGTACTTC.

The chain carries TRBV25-1 and TRBJ2-1; possible D gene TRBD2, 5 bases. V was cut by 6 bases and J by 16 bases, with 19 bases left in between. CDR3 size: 12 residues. Germline lookup yields CDR1 MGHDK and CDR2 SYGVNS. DNA of the CDR3: TGTGCCAGCAGCTCAGAGGAGGCGCGTCGATTCTTC. As protein: CASSSEEARRFF.

The V call is TRBV9, the J call TRBJ1-2; 7 bases align to TRBD1. The CDR3 covers 16 residues. V shed 4 bases, J shed 3 bases, and the junction held 12 bases outside the gene matches. From germline, CDR1 is SGDLS and CDR2 YYNGEE. The CDR3 nucleotides are TGTGCCAGCAGCACCCCCACCGACAGGGCTGACTATGGCTACACCTTC. This encodes CASSTPTDRADYGYTF.

As regards this clone: Other DNA variants within this sample encode the same CDR3. The CDR3 region is CASSLGQGTEQYF. CDR3 in DNA: TGTGCCAGCAGCTTAGGACAGGGGACCGAGCAGTACTTC. This rearrangement joins TRBV7-8 to TRBJ2-7, with TRBD1 matching 8 bases. The CDR3 contains 13 residues. V gave up 1 base and J gave up 6 bases; unmatched junction bases: 2. Germline CDR1 SGHVS, CDR2 FQNEAQ. The full variable domain, completed using reference TRBV7-8 and TRBJ2-7, is GAGVSQSPRYKVAKRGQDVALRCDPISGHVSLFWYQQALGQGPEFLTYFQNEAQLDKSGLPSDRFFAERPEGSVSTLKIQRTQQEDSAVYLCASSLGQGTEQYFGPGTRLTVT.

The J gene is TRBJ2-1, the V gene TRBV27; D possibly corresponds to TRBD1 (5 bases). CDR3 size: 14 residues. Germline V lookup: CDR1 MNHEY, CDR2 SMNVEV (reference sequence). The V end was cut by 6 bases, the J end by 7 bases, with 16 bases between. The CDR3 coding sequence is TGTGCCAGCAGCCCCATCCCCGCAGGGAATGAGCAGTTCTTC. Translated, it gives CASSPIPAGNEQFF.

This clone showed up just a few times. The rearrangement links TRBV28 to TRBJ1-1, with TRBD1 identical over 7 bases. The germline CDR1 and CDR2 sequences are MDHEN and SYDVKM. The CDR3 is made up of 15 amino acids. The V and J ends lost 7 bases and 0 bases, in that order; junction bases with no gene match: 8. In DNA, the CDR3 is TGTGCCAGCACCAGGGACAGAAGCTTGAACACTGAAGCTTTCTTT. This gives the protein CASTRDRSLNTEAFF.

This chain links TRBV7-8 with TRBJ2-7, with 9 bases fitting TRBD1. This CDR3 region has 14 residues. The ends lost 5 bases at V and 3 bases at J; junction bases unmatched: 5. From germline, CDR1 is SGHVS and CDR2 FQNEAQ. The CDR3 is CASSNGDRDYEQYF. Here the CDR3 DNA reads TGTGCCAGCAGCAACGGGGACAGGGACTACGAGCAGTACTTC.

The chain carries TRBV27 and TRBJ2-3, with 10 bases matching TRBD2. This CDR3 has 16 residues. V lost 1 base and J lost 1; bases outside the gene matches: 2. CDR1 MNHEY and CDR2 SMNVEV come from the germline V gene (reference sequence). The CDR3 sequence: CASSLLAGGRTDTQYF. CDR3 nucleotides: TGTGCCAGCAGTTTATTAGCGGGAGGTCGCACAGATACGCAGTATTTT.

This clone was seen a handful of times. The sample holds other DNA sequences that translate to the same CDR3. V and J are TRBV7-9 and TRBJ1-1; D uncertain. Germline CDR1 is SEHNR and CDR2 is FQNEAQ (reference sequence). The CDR3 has 13 residues. V was shortened by 2 bases and J by 2 bases, with 6 bases between the two germline ends. CDR3 DNA sequence: TGTGCCAGCAGCTTAAGGCTTAACACTGAAGCTTTCTTT. It translates to CASSLRLNTEAFF.

As regards this clone: Different DNA sequences within this sample yield the same CDR3. The V and J genes are TRBV28 and TRBJ1-5; D possibly corresponds to TRBD1 (6 bases). The V and J ends lost 3 bases and 6 bases respectively, with 9 bases between them. The germline gives CDR1 MDHEN, CDR2 SYDVKM. This CDR3 contains 13 residues. The CDR3 sequence: CASSFLRGQPQHF. The CDR3 DNA reads TGTGCCAGCAGTTTCCTCAGGGGTCAGCCCCAGCATTTT.

The genes are TRBV6-5 and TRBJ2-1, with 9 bases lining up with TRBD2. The CDR3 consists of 16 residues. V lost 2 bases to trimming and J lost 2 bases; unmatched junction nucleotides: 4. The V gene's germline CDR1 is MNHEY and CDR2 SVGAGI. CDR3 DNA sequence: TGTGCCAGCAGTTACATGGCGGGAGGGGCCTACAATGAGCAGTTCTTC. It is translated as CASSYMAGGAYNEQFF.

The chain employs TRBV9 and TRBJ2-1; 9 bases line up with TRBD2. V shed 4 bases, J shed 0 bases, and the junction held 5 bases outside the gene matches. Germline V gene sequence: CDR1 SGDLS, CDR2 YYNGEE. CDR3 length equals 16 residues. The DNA of the CDR3 is TGTGCCAGCAGCAACGGACTAGCGAGCTCCTACAATGAGCAGTTCTTC. Its protein is CASSNGLASSYNEQFF. The entire variable domain, with the rest obtained from reference TRBV9 and TRBJ2-1, is as follows: DSGVTQTPKHLITATGQRVTLRCSPRSGDLSVYWYQQSLDQGLQFLIQYYNGEERAKGNILERFSAQQFPDLHSELNLSSLELGDSALYFCASSNGLASSYNEQFFGPGTRLTVL.

This chain uses TRBV25-1 with TRBJ2-2; 8 nucleotides line up with TRBD2. Germline V gene sequence: CDR1 MGHDK, CDR2 SYGVNS. V shed 7 bases, J shed 13 bases, and the junction held 14 bases outside the gene matches. The CDR3 has 14 residues. The CDR3 loop reads CASTAAGLAHGLFF. As DNA, the CDR3 is TGTGCCAGCACCGCCGCCGGACTAGCCCATGGGCTGTTTTTT.

This rearrangement joins TRBV19 to TRBJ1-1; no clear D gene. Trimming took 8 bases from V and 4 from J, leaving 17 bases between them. CDR3 length: 14 amino acids. Germline V gene lookup returns CDR1 LNHDA and CDR2 SQIVND (reference sequence). The CDR3 here is CASSRSAWGTEAFF. The CDR3 region has the DNA TGTGCCAGTTCCCGGTCGGCCTGGGGCACTGAAGCTTTCTTT.